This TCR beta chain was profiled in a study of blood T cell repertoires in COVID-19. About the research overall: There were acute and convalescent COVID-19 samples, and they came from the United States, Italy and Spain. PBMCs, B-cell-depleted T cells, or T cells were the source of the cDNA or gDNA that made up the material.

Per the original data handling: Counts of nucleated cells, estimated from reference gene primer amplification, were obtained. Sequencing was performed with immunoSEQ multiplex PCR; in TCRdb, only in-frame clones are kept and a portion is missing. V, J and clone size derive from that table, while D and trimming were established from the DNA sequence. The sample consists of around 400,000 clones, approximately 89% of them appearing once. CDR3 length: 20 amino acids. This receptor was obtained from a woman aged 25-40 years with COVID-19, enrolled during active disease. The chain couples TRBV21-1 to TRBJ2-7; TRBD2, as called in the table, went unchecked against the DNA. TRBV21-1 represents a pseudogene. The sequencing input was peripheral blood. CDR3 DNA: TGTGCCAGCAGCAAGGCAGGACGGACTAGCGGGAGGGTCCCGACCTACGAGCAGTACTTC. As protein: CASSKAGRTSGRVPTYEQYF.